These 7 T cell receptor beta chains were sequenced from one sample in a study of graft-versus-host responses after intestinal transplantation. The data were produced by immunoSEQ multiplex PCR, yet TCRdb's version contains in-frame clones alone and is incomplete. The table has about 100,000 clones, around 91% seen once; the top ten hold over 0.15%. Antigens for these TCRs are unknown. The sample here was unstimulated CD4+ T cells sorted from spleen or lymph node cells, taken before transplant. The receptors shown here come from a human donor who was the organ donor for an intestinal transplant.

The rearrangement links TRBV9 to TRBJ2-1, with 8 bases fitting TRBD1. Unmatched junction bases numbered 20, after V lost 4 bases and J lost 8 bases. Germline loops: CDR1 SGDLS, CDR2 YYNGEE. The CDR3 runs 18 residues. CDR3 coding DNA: TGTGCCAGCAGCCCCAAATGGGGGGATCAGGGGGCGAAACATGAGCAGTTCTTC. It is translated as CASSPKWGDQGAKHEQFF. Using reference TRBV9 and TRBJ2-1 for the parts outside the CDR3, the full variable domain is DSGVTQTPKHLITATGQRVTLRCSPRSGDLSVYWYQQSLDQGLQFLIQYYNGEERAKGNILERFSAQQFPDLHSELNLSSLELGDSALYFCASSPKWGDQGAKHEQFFGPGTRLTVL.

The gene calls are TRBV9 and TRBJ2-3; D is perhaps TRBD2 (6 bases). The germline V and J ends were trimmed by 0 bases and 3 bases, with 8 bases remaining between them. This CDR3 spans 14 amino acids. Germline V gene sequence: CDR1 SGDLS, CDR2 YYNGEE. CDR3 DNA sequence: TGTGCCAGCAGCGTAGACAGCGGGACAGATACGCAGTATTTT. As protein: CASSVDSGTDTQYF.

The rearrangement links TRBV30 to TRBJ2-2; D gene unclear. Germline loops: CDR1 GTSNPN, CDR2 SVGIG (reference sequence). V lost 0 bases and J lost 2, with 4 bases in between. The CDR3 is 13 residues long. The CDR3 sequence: CAWSVLNTGELFF. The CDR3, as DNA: TGTGCCTGGAGTGTCCTAAACACCGGGGAGCTGTTTTTT.

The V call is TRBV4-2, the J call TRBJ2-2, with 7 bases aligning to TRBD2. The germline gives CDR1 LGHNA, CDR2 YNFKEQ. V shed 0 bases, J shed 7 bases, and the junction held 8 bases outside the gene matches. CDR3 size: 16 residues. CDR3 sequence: CASSQDGLGENGELFF. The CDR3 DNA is TGTGCCAGCAGCCAAGATGGACTAGGGGAGAACGGGGAGCTGTTTTTT.

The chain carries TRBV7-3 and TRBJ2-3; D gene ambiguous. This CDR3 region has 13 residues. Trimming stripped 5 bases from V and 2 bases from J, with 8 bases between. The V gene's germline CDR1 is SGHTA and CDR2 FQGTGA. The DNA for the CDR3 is TGTGCCAGCAGCGGCTCCCCCACAGATACGCAGTATTTT. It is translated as CASSGSPTDTQYF.

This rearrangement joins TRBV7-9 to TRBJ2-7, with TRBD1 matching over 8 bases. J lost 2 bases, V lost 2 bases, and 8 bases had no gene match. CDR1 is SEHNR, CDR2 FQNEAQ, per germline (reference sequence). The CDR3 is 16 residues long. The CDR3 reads CASSLSGGTGTYEQYF. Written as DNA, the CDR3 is TGTGCCAGCAGCTTAAGTGGCGGGACAGGCACCTACGAGCAGTACTTC.

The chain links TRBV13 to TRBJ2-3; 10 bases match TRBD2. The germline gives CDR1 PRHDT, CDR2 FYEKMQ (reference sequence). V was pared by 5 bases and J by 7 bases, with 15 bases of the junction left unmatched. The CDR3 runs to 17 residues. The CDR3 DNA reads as TGTGCCAGCAGCCCGCTTCCAGCGGGGGGGCCTACGAATACGCAGTATTTT. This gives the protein CASSPLPAGGPTNTQYF.